A single sample gave rise to the 14 T cell receptor beta chains below, sequenced in a study of metastatic and nonmetastatic thyroid tumors. TCRdb reassembled clones from the PCR reads with MiXCR. The data contain tens of thousands of clones, roughly a fifth of them singletons. Thyroid surgery was performed in patients who had received no treatment beforehand. Sequenced material: blood. Receptor source: a male donor with papillary thyroid cancer or a benign thyroid nodule (not recorded which). Some clones in this sample may be carry-over from other donors' samples.

This clone counts as medium-sized. The genes are TRBV5-1 and TRBJ2-2, with no clear D. With 0 bases removed from V and 2 bases from J, the gap between germline ends came to 8 bases. Germline CDR1 is SGHRS and CDR2 is YFSETQ. This CDR3 region has 15 residues. The CDR3 DNA sequence: TGCGCCAGCAGCTTGGGGAAAGCCAACACCGGGGAGCTGTTTTTT. This encodes CASSLGKANTGELFF. Combining the CDR3 with reference TRBV5-1 and TRBJ2-2 gives the whole variable domain KAGVTQTPRYLIKTRGQQVTLSCSPISGHRSVSWYQQTPGQGLQFLFEYFSETQRNKGNFPGRFSGRQFSNSRSEMNVSTLELGDSALYLCASSLGKANTGELFFGEGSRLTVL.

This clone was detected many times. The chain carries TRBV6-1 and TRBJ1-6; D possibly corresponds to TRBD1 (5 bases). Trimming removed 3 bases from V and 7 bases from J, with 13 bases in between. Germline assignment: CDR1 MNHNS and CDR2 SASEGT. The CDR3 has 15 residues. Here the CDR3 reads CASSDRWWGNSPLHF. The CDR3 DNA reads as TGTGCCAGCAGTGACCGGTGGTGGGGGAATTCACCCCTCCACTTT.

On this clone: A much larger clone differs by one base, so this may be a read error. This same CDR3 is encoded by further DNA sequences in the sample. The chain has TRBV11-2 and TRBJ1-1; D not resolved. The CDR3 has 14 residues. Between the trimmed V and J ends, which lost 2 bases and 6 bases, there was a span of 13 bases. CDR1 SGHAT and CDR2 FQNNGV come from the germline V gene. CDR3 sequence reads: CASSLLGGVAEAFF. CDR3 DNA sequence: TGTGCCAGCAGCTTATTGGGAGGCGTCGCTGAAGCTTTCTTT.

This clone was counted many times. This rearrangement joins TRBV29-1 to TRBJ2-3; TRBD1 matches 10 bases. V was clipped by 7 bases and J by 2 bases; unmatched bases: 9. Germline loops: CDR1 SQVTM, CDR2 ANQGSEA. This CDR3 spans 15 amino acids. The CDR3: CSANRDRGTTDTQYF. CDR3 bases: TGCAGCGCTAACCGGGACAGGGGTACCACAGATACGCAGTATTTT.

The V gene is TRBV11-2, the J gene TRBJ1-4; TRBD1 might be the D (6 bases). The CDR3 extends over 15 amino acids. Germline-derived CDR1 and CDR2 are SGHAT and FQNNGV. Trimming stripped 5 bases from V and 3 bases from J, with 13 bases between. The CDR3 reads CASSTRQAANEKLFF. The CDR3 DNA is TGTGCCAGCAGCACCCGACAGGCCGCTAATGAAAAACTGTTTTTT.

This clone was recorded at least ten times. The V gene is TRBV7-6, the J gene TRBJ1-1; a weak D match, TRBD1 (5 bases). The germline V and J ends were trimmed by 3 bases and 0 bases, with 11 bases remaining between them. This CDR3 has 15 residues. CDR1 is SGHVS, CDR2 FNYEAQ, per germline. CDR3 residues: CASSLQGVMNTEAFF. The CDR3 bases are TGTGCCAGCAGCTTGCAGGGAGTAATGAACACTGAAGCTTTCTTT.

This clone was seen at least ten times. This sequence joins TRBV19 and TRBJ1-3; tentative D call: TRBD1 (5 bases). Trimming removed 7 bases at V and 0 bases at J, with 13 bases between. Germline V lookup: CDR1 LNHDA, CDR2 SQIVND (reference sequence). CDR3 size: 15 residues. Here the CDR3 reads CASTKGLYSGNTIYF. The CDR3 DNA sequence: TGTGCCAGTACTAAGGGACTGTACTCTGGAAACACCATATATTTT.

The sample holds one count of this clone. CDR3 nucleotide sequence: TGCAGTGCTAGAGATAATTCGGAGACAGGGGGCGACGAGCAGTACTTC. This translates into CSARDNSETGGDEQYF. This chain joins TRBV20-1 and TRBJ2-7, with 10 bases that match TRBD1. Germline assignment: CDR1 DFQATT and CDR2 SNEGSKA (reference sequence). J was trimmed by 5 bases and V by 0 bases; bases with no gene match: 10. CDR3 length: 16 amino acids.

This clone was detected ten times or more. The gene calls are TRBV2 and TRBJ2-5; 8 bases fit TRBD2. After removal of 7 bases from V and 4 bases from J, the junction contained 11 bases not matched to a gene. The germline gives CDR1 SNHLY, CDR2 FYNNEI. This CDR3 contains 15 residues. DNA for the CDR3: TGTGCCAGCACCCTGAGGTCAGCGGGGGCAGAGACCCAGTACTTC. Protein sequence: CASTLRSAGAETQYF.

At least ten counts were recorded for this clone. A junction end diverges from the germline sequence, so it may reflect a read error. Different DNA sequences within this sample yield the same CDR3. The rearrangement links TRBV4-1 to TRBJ2-7, with D unclear. The CDR3 covers 16 residues. From germline, CDR1 is MGHRA and CDR2 YSYEKL. CDR3 protein: CASSQEFQTSSYEQYF. Written as DNA, the CDR3 is TGCGCCAGTAGCCAAGAGTTCCAAACGAGCTCCTACGAGCAGTACTTC.

The V gene is TRBV7-3, the J gene TRBJ2-5; a possible D gene is TRBD2 (6 bases). Germline V gene data show CDR1 as SGHTA and CDR2 as FQGTGA. Trimming removed 5 bases from V and 7 bases from J, with 14 bases in between. This CDR3 has 13 residues. CDR3 coding DNA: TGTGCCAGCAGCCAGGACGGAGGGAGGACCCAGTACTTC. As protein: CASSQDGGRTQYF. Full variable domain (rest looked up from reference TRBV7-3 and TRBJ2-5): GAGVSQTPSNKVTEKGKYVELRCDPISGHTALYWYRQSLGQGPEFLIYFQGTGAADDSGLPNDRFFAVRPEGSVSTLKIQRTERGDSAVYLCASSQDGGRTQYFGPGTRLLVL.

This clone was recorded at least ten times. This chain connects TRBV6-1 to TRBJ2-5, with TRBD2 as a possible D gene (7 bases). The CDR3 extends over 15 amino acids. Deletions cut 4 bases from V and 5 bases from J, with 17 bases between. Germline CDR1 is MNHNS and CDR2 is SASEGT. As DNA, the CDR3 is TGTGCCAGCAGTGCTACGGAGGGGGGAGGGGAGACCCAGTACTTC. This codes for CASSATEGGGETQYF.

The chain uses TRBV20-1 and TRBJ2-1; weak D call: TRBD2 (5 bases). The V end lost 3 bases, the J end lost 7 bases, and 10 bases lay between the germline ends. Germline CDR1 and CDR2: DFQATT and SNEGSKA (reference sequence). CDR3 length: 12 residues. CDR3 region: CSASGNLNEQFF. The DNA of the CDR3 is TGCAGTGCTAGCGGGAACCTTAATGAGCAGTTCTTC.

This clone was seen repeatedly, ten times or more. The V gene is TRBV6-1, the J gene TRBJ2-7; a weak D match, TRBD2 (6 bases). CDR3 length: 14 residues. Looked up from germline, CDR1 is MNHNS and CDR2 is SASEGT. Trimming pared 6 bases from V and 2 bases from J, leaving 14 bases between. The chain's CDR3 is CASRDLATTYEQYF. The CDR3 bases are TGTGCCAGCAGAGACCTAGCGACTACCTACGAGCAGTACTTC.